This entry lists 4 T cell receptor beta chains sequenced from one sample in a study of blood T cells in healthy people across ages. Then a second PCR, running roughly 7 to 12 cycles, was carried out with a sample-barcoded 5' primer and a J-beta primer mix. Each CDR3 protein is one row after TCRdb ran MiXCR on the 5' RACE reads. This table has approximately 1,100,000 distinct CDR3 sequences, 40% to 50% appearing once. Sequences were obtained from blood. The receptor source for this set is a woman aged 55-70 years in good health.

Here the CDR3 DNA reads TGTGCCAGCAGCGTAGGAACGGGAGTGGAGACCCAGTACTTC. This translates into CASSVGTGVETQYF. This rearrangement joins TRBV9 to TRBJ2-5; D might be TRBD2 (6 bases). The CDR3 extends over 14 amino acids. The ends were cut back, 0 bases at V and 5 bases at J, with 11 bases in the middle. Germline assignment: CDR1 SGDLS and CDR2 YYNGEE.

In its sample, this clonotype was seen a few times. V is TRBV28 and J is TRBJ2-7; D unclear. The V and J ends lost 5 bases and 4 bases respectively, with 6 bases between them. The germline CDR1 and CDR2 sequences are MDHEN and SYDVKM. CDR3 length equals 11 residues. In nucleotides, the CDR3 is TGTGCCAGCAGTGCTATATACGAGCAGTACTTC. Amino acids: CASSAIYEQYF. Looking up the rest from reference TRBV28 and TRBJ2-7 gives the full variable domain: DVKVTQSSRYLVKRTGEKVFLECVQDMDHENMFWYRQDPGLGLRLIYFSYDVKMKEKGDIPEGYSVSREKKERFSLILESASTNQTSMYLCASSAIYEQYFGPGTRLTVT.

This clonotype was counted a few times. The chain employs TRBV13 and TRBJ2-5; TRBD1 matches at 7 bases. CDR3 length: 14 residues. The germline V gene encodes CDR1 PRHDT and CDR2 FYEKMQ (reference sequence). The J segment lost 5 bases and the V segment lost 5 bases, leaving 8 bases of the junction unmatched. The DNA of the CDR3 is TGTGCCAGCAGCGACAGGGCCGAGGGGGAGACCCAGTACTTC. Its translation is CASSDRAEGETQYF.

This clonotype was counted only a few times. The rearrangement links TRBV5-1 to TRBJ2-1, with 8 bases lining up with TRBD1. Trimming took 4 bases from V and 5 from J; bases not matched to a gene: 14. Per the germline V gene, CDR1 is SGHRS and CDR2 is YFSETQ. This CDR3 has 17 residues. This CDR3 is CASSPTPPRTGNNEQFF. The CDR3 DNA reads TGCGCCAGCAGCCCTACCCCACCCCGGACAGGGAACAATGAGCAGTTCTTC. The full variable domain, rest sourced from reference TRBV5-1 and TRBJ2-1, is KAGVTQTPRYLIKTRGQQVTLSCSPISGHRSVSWYQQTPGQGLQFLFEYFSETQRNKGNFPGRFSGRQFSNSRSEMNVSTLELGDSALYLCASSPTPPRTGNNEQFFGPGTRLTVL.